Below are 7 T cell receptor beta chains sequenced from a single sample in a study of HIV-infected patients and healthy controls. All unsorted peripheral T cells were captured because whole blood was used without fractionation. Alpha and beta constant-region primers primed reverse transcription of around 0.5 ug RNA. Separate chain-specific third strand synthesis with multiplexing indices produced the alpha and beta libraries. In TCRdb, the 5' RACE reads were re-called with MiXCR into one record per CDR3 protein. The table shows roughly 20,000 distinct CDR3 sequences, with 12% occurring only once. Sequencing was carried out using blood. These receptor sequences come from an adult in good health.

This clonotype was seen at least ten times. The rearrangement uses TRBV11-3 and TRBJ2-2; TRBD2 is a possible D gene (6 bases). Deletions cut 5 bases from V and 5 bases from J, with 15 bases between. CDR1 and CDR2 (germline): SGHNT, YENEEA. There are 15 residues in the CDR3. The CDR3 DNA reads TGTGCCAGCAGCCCCGTGGGGGGACCGACCGGGGAGCTGTTTTTT. This codes for CASSPVGGPTGELFF.

This clonotype was counted only a few times. The V and J genes are TRBV6-6 and TRBJ2-3; 8 nucleotides align to TRBD2. Per germline, CDR1 MNHNY and CDR2 SVGAGI (reference sequence). The CDR3 is 17 residues long. Trimming at V came to 5 bases and at J to 5 bases, leaving 15 bases not matched to a gene. Here the CDR3 DNA reads TGTGCCAGCAGTCCGTCCGGGACTAGTGGGGCGGTAGATACGCAGTATTTT. It specifies CASSPSGTSGAVDTQYF.

This clonotype qualifies as medium-sized. The rearrangement joins TRBV10-3 to TRBJ2-7, with D perhaps matching TRBD1 (5 bases). Germline V gene lookup returns CDR1 ENHRY and CDR2 SYGVKD. CDR3 length: 13 amino acids. V shed 4 bases and J shed 4 bases, with 11 bases lying between them. The CDR3 DNA reads TGTGCCATCAGTGGCTTCAGGGATTACGAGCAGTACTTC. Translating gives CAISGFRDYEQYF.

This clonotype was observed many times. The CDR3 region has the DNA TGTGCCAGCAGCTTAGACGCAAACACTGAAGCTTTCTTT. Translation: CASSLDANTEAFF. This chain links TRBV7-2 with TRBJ1-1; D remains unclear. The germline V and J ends were trimmed by 1 base and 2 bases, with 5 bases remaining between them. The CDR3 runs to 13 residues. Per germline, CDR1 SGHTA and CDR2 FQGNSA.

This clonotype ranks as medium-sized. The chain uses TRBV5-1 and TRBJ2-2, with TRBD2 matching 11 bases. V was pared by 6 bases and J by 0 bases, with 7 bases of the junction left unmatched. CDR1 SGHRS and CDR2 YFSETQ come from the germline V gene. The CDR3 runs to 17 residues. CDR3 region: CASTFSSGGPNTGELFF. In DNA, the CDR3 is TGCGCCAGCACCTTCTCTAGCGGGGGGCCGAACACCGGGGAGCTGTTTTTT.

This clonotype came up many times. This chain connects TRBV9 to TRBJ1-1; 8 bases align to TRBD1. J lost 6 bases, V lost 4 bases, and 8 bases had no gene match. The CDR3 length is 14 residues. Germline-derived CDR1 and CDR2 are SGDLS and YYNGEE. CDR3 nucleotides: TGTGCCAGCAGCCCCCGGACAGGGTTCGCTGAAGCTTTCTTT. The encoded protein is CASSPRTGFAEAFF.

In this sample, this clonotype is medium-sized. The gene calls are TRBV21-1 and TRBJ1-4; no check of the table's D call, TRBD1, against the DNA was made. TRBV21-1 is shown as a pseudogene. The length of the CDR3 is 16 residues. This CDR3 is CASSKDLQGNNEKLFF. In nucleotides, the CDR3 is TGTGCCAGCAGCAAAGACCTACAGGGGAATAATGAAAAACTGTTTTTT.